This T cell receptor beta chain was sequenced in a study of cytomegalovirus exposure and HLA in healthy donors. Notes on the study in general: Later analysis identified a missense DCLRE1C variant that was linked to TCR beta V- and J-gene trimming.

As for this clone: Its antigen is still unknown.

60 Vbeta and 13 Jbeta primers were used in PCR. Assay used: immunoSEQ multiplex PCR; TCRdb lists only in-frame clones, some missing. The sample contains 60,000 to 70,000 clones, 60% to 70% of which appear only once. This CDR3 region has 12 residues. The V end lost 8 bases, the J end lost 7 bases, and 14 bases lay between the germline ends. Germline V gene data show CDR1 as SNHLY and CDR2 as FYNNEI. The source material was PBMCs. The chain links TRBV2 to TRBJ1-2; perhaps TRBD1 as D (5 bases). The sequence came from a man aged 40-49 years in good health and CMV-seropositive. The CDR3 nucleotides are TGTGCCAGCTTGGGGGGTAGGGGTGGCTACACCTTC. Protein: CASLGGRGGYTF.